These 24 T cell receptor beta chains came from one sample sequenced in a study of tumor-infiltrating lymphocytes in primary liver carcinoma. Scientists recovered RNA and DNA together from roughly 20-30 mg of unsorted bulk tissue. With a constant-region primer, TCR beta cDNA was made from 450 to 650 ng of total RNA. The TCR beta library was amplified through three nested multiplex PCR rounds in a modified ARM-PCR procedure. The opening two PCR rounds, about 11 cycles each, paired TRBV1-TRBV30 forward primers with a C-beta reverse primer. TCRdb used MiXCR to reprocess the multiplex PCR reads, holding one entry per CDR3 protein. Here the sample spans about 26,000 distinct CDR3 sequences, over 60% being singletons. Sequenced input: liver tumor tissue from sampling region 3. Indicated subset: tumor region T3, left-lateral pole. These receptors originate from a man aged 35 to 55 with primary liver carcinoma and hepatitis B virus infection.

This clonotype was observed a handful of times. At one end the junction does not follow the germline gene, possibly because of a read error. CDR3 nucleotide sequence: TGTGCCAGCAGCTTAGCAATAGGAGGGGCGAGCACCGGGGAGCTGTTCTTT. This codes for CASSLAIGGASTGELFF. The chain has TRBV11-2 and TRBJ2-2, with a tentative D call TRBD2 (6 bases). The CDR3 is 17 residues long. Germline V gene data show CDR1 as SGHAT and CDR2 as FQNNGV.

Concerning this clonotype: One end of the junction varies from germline; a read error may be responsible. The J gene is TRBJ1-5, the V gene TRBV6-2 or TRBV6-3, with a tentative D call TRBD1 (6 bases). CDR3 length: 16 residues. CDR1 and CDR2 from the germline V gene are MNHEY and SVGEGT. CDR3 coding DNA: TGTGCCAGCAGTTACTCGGGACATAGAATCTCGCAGCCCCAACATTTT. It codes for CASSYSGHRISQPQHF.

Concerning this clonotype itself: This CDR3 is missing its conserved last phenylalanine or tryptophan, likely due to a read error. The J gene is TRBJ2-1, the V gene TRBV5-5; TRBD1 is a possible D gene (6 bases). Germline CDR1 reads SGHKS; CDR2 reads YYEKEE (reference sequence). This CDR3 contains 15 residues. CDR3 nucleotide sequence: TGTACCATCAGCTTGGTTCCCGGACAGTACAATGAGCAGTTCTCT. Translating gives CTISLVPGQYNEQFS.

In the case of this clonotype: A read error may produce the germline difference seen at one junction end. CDR3 region: CASSENKALSYEQYF. The DNA for the CDR3 is TGTGCCAGCAGTGAGAACAAGGCGCTCTCCTACGAACAGTACTTC. The V gene is TRBV2, the J gene TRBJ2-7, with D unclear. Per the germline V gene, CDR1 is SNHLY and CDR2 is FYNNEI. This CDR3 is built from 15 residues. Full variable domain (missing parts from reference TRBV2 and TRBJ2-7): EPEVTQTPSHQVTQMGQEVILRCVPISNHLYFYWYRQILGQKVEFLVSFYNNEISEKSEIFDDQFSVERPDGSNFTLKIRSTKLEDSAMYFCASSENKALSYEQYFGPGTRLTVT.

The sample holds one count of this clonotype. Its ends do not fully match the called genes, so a read error is possible. The CDR3: CASSDPKGLSTEAFF. In nucleotides, the CDR3 is TGTGCCAGCAGCGACCCCAAGGGGCTCAGCACTGAAGCATTCTTT. J is TRBJ1-1 and V is TRBV28, with TRBD1 as a possible D gene (5 bases). Germline lookup yields CDR1 MDHEN and CDR2 SYDVKM. CDR3 length: 15 residues. Full variable domain (rest looked up from reference TRBV28 and TRBJ1-1): DVKVTQSSRYLVKRTGEKVFLECVQDMDHENMFWYRQDPGLGLRLIYFSYDVKMKEKGDIPEGYSVSREKKERFSLILESASTNQTSMYLCASSDPKGLSTEAFFGQGTRLTVV.

In the case of this clonotype: The junction and the germline gene differ at one end; a read error may be behind it. The chain links TRBV6-6 to TRBJ1-4, with D uncertain. CDR1 is MNHNY, CDR2 SVGAGI, per germline (reference sequence). This CDR3 comprises 14 residues. CDR3 sequence reads: CASSAVTFNVKLFF. DNA of the CDR3: TGTGCCAGCAGTGCCGTGACATTTAATGTAAAACTGTTTTTT.

About this clonotype itself: The conserved phenylalanine or tryptophan normally closing the CDR3 is absent here, so this likely arose from a read error. The DNA is left out, because the CDR3 cannot be placed on it with certainty; the CDR3 is given as TCRdb lists it. The rearrangement links TRBV6-2 or TRBV6-3 to TRBJ1-3; the table names TRBD1, a call not compared with the DNA. The CDR3 length is 15 residues, termini included. Germline CDR1 MNHEY, CDR2 SVGEGT. The CDR3 reads CASSYLGPWSDTVYY.

Regarding this clonotype: Because it lacks the conserved phenylalanine or tryptophan at the end, this CDR3 is likely a read error. The gene calls are TRBV4-1 and TRBJ1-2, with a weak D call TRBD1 (5 bases). Trimming left V 4 bases short and J 2 bases short, with 11 bases between. The CDR3 is made up of 14 amino acids. Germline CDR1 MGHRA, CDR2 YSYEKL. The CDR3 loop reads CASSRGDGNYGYTL. CDR3 DNA: TGCGCCAGCAGCCGAGGGGATGGGAACTATGGCTACACCTTA.

The chain couples TRBV12-3 or TRBV12-4 to TRBJ2-7; D might be TRBD1 (6 bases). V gave up 2 bases and J gave up 3 bases, with 14 bases separating them. The length of the CDR3 is 15 residues. Here the CDR3 DNA reads TGTGCCAGCAGTTTAATTACAGGGTTTAACTACGAGCAGTACTTC. Protein product: CASSLITGFNYEQYF.

This clonotype has a single count. Compared with germline, one end of the junction differs, possibly owing to a read error. The rearrangement links TRBV6-5 to TRBJ2-6; D is ambiguous. This CDR3 region has 22 residues. The V gene's germline CDR1 is MNHEY and CDR2 SVGAGI. CDR3 nucleotides: TGTACCAGCAGTTACTCTCAACCTGCCTTGACGGAAGGCTACTATGGGGCCAACGTCCTGACTTTC. Protein product: CTSSYSQPALTEGYYGANVLTF.

Only a few counts were recorded for this clonotype. V gene TRBV30 combines with J gene TRBJ1-1; tentative D call: TRBD1 (6 bases). Trimming cost V 1 base and J 1 base, with 7 bases left between them. The germline V gene has CDR1 GTSNPN and CDR2 SVGIG (reference sequence). The CDR3 sequence is 13 residues long. CDR3 sequence (DNA): TGTGCCTGGAGTGCGGGACAGAACACTGAAGCTTTCTTT. Translating it yields CAWSAGQNTEAFF.

CDR3 sequence (DNA): TGTGCCAGCAGCCAAGATTTGGACTGGAGGCAGTATTTT. Its translation: CASSQDLDWRQYF. This chain links TRBV4-2 with TRBJ2-3, with D perhaps matching TRBD2 (5 bases). V dropped 0 bases and J dropped 11 bases, with 12 bases sitting between them. This CDR3 has 13 residues. The germline CDR1 and CDR2 sequences are LGHNA and YNFKEQ.

The gene calls are TRBV5-1 and TRBJ2-3; 7 bases fit TRBD2. There are 18 residues in the CDR3. J gave up 5 bases and V 3 bases, and 18 bases lay outside the gene matches. Per the germline V gene, CDR1 is SGHRS and CDR2 is YFSETQ. The CDR3 sequence: CASSYRTRGDPVGDTQYF. The CDR3 DNA sequence: TGCGCCAGCAGCTATCGGACTAGAGGGGACCCAGTGGGAGATACGCAGTATTTT.

Comments on this clonotype: Because the CDR3 is missing its conserved closing phenylalanine or tryptophan, this is likely a read error. The DNA is left out, because the CDR3 cannot be placed on it with certainty; the CDR3 is given as TCRdb lists it. The chain employs TRBV7-9 and TRBJ2-1; TRBD1 reflects the table's D call only, with no check against the DNA. The CDR3 spans 17 residues, counting both ends. Germline V gives CDR1 SEHNR, CDR2 FQNEAQ (reference sequence). The CDR3 spells CASSLPYQGPKANEQLL.

This clonotype has a single count. The germline gene is not matched at one end of the junction; a read error may be the cause. V usage is TRBV7-9 and J usage is TRBJ2-1, with D perhaps matching TRBD1 (6 bases). This CDR3 comprises 17 residues. Germline loops: CDR1 SEHNR, CDR2 FQNEAQ (reference sequence). CDR3 sequence reads: CVSSLPYQGSKTNEQFF. The CDR3 region has the DNA TGTGTCAGCAGCTTACCATATCAGGGGTCTAAAACGAATGAGCAGTTCTTC.

On this clonotype itself: A much larger clone lies one base from this, so it may be a read error. V is TRBV30 and J is TRBJ2-7, with 7 bases matching TRBD2. The CDR3 runs to 13 residues. The J segment lost 3 bases and the V segment lost 2 bases, leaving 4 bases of the junction unmatched. Germline loops: CDR1 GTSNPN, CDR2 SVGIG (reference sequence). The DNA of the CDR3 is TGTGCCTGGAGTTTAGGCGGGGGCTACGAGCAGTACTTC. The encoded protein is CAWSLGGGYEQYF.

V usage is TRBV29-1 and J usage is TRBJ2-5, with D maybe TRBD2 (5 bases). The germline V gene encodes CDR1 SQVTM and CDR2 ANQGSEA. There are 14 residues in the CDR3. The CDR3 DNA sequence: TGCAGTTACTTCCCTCCCCGGGGTAGAGAGACCCAGTACTTC. Translating it yields CSYFPPRGRETQYF.

Note on this clonotype: Compared with germline, one end of the junction differs, possibly owing to a read error. The rearrangement links TRBV25-1 to TRBJ2-2; tentatively, D is TRBD2 (6 bases). Per germline, CDR1 MGHDK and CDR2 SYGVNS. The CDR3 has 14 amino acids. Here the CDR3 reads CASSEGTDTGGLFF. The CDR3 nucleotides read TGTGCCAGCAGTGAGGGAACAGACACCGGGGGGCTGTTTTTT.

On this clonotype itself: The CDR3 carries no conserved terminal phenylalanine or tryptophan, so it likely arises from a read error. This chain connects TRBV10-2 to TRBJ2-1; 9 nucleotides match TRBD2. Germline trimming cut 6 bases from V and 4 bases from J; bases unmatched to any gene: 10. CDR3 length: 16 residues. Germline loops: CDR1 WSHSY, CDR2 SAAADI. The CDR3 reads CASSLKREDMYNEQFS. CDR3 DNA sequence: TGCGCCAGCAGCCTTAAGCGGGAGGATATGTACAATGAGCAGTTCTCC.

The table lists this clonotype with a count of one. The CDR3 region is CASSEAKGLVEDTGELFF. The DNA of the CDR3 is TGCGCCAGCAGTGAGGCTAAGGGACTAGTTGAGGACACCGGGGAGCTGTTTTTT. The chain couples TRBV10-2 to TRBJ2-2, with 8 bases lining up with TRBD2. Trimming took 2 bases from V and 3 from J; bases not matched to a gene: 11. CDR1 and CDR2 (germline): WSHSY, SAAADI. The CDR3 extends over 18 amino acids.

Within the sample, this clonotype is large. V gene TRBV4-1 combines with J gene TRBJ2-7, with 7 positions matching TRBD2. The CDR3 is 16 amino acids. The V and J ends lost 2 bases and 4 bases, in that order; junction bases with no gene match: 11. The germline CDR1 and CDR2 sequences are MGHRA and YSYEKL. The DNA of the CDR3 is TGCGCCAGCAGCCAATCCCTAGCGGAGCCACTTTACGAGCAGTACTTC. It yields the protein CASSQSLAEPLYEQYF.

In the case of this clonotype: A junction end diverges from the germline sequence, so it may reflect a read error. V gene TRBV4-2 combines with J gene TRBJ2-3; 10 positions match TRBD2. Germline-derived CDR1 and CDR2 are LGHNA and YNFKEQ. CDR3 length equals 18 residues. The CDR3 sequence is CASSQEELAGGSTDTHYF. The CDR3 bases are TGTGCCAGCAGCCAAGAAGAATTAGCGGGAGGTTCCACAGATACGCACTATTTT.

This chain joins TRBV6-5 and TRBJ1-4, with a possible D match to TRBD1 (5 bases). Germline CDR1 is MNHEY and CDR2 is SVGAGI. The CDR3 contains 15 residues. Trimming took 0 bases from V and 10 from J, leaving 15 bases between them. DNA of the CDR3: TGTGCCAGCAGTTACTCCCGGGGGACTACTGTAAAACTGTTTTTT. Translated: CASSYSRGTTVKLFF.

This clonotype appeared once. Because the CDR3 is missing its conserved closing phenylalanine or tryptophan, this is likely a read error. This rearrangement joins TRBV4-1 to TRBJ2-7, with 7 bases that match TRBD2. CDR1 and CDR2 from the germline V gene are MGHRA and YSYEKL. This CDR3 spans 16 amino acids. The CDR3 sequence: CASGQSLAEPLYEQYL. In nucleotides, the CDR3 is TGTGCCAGCGGCCAATCCCTAGCGGAGCCACTTTACGAGCAGTACCTC.